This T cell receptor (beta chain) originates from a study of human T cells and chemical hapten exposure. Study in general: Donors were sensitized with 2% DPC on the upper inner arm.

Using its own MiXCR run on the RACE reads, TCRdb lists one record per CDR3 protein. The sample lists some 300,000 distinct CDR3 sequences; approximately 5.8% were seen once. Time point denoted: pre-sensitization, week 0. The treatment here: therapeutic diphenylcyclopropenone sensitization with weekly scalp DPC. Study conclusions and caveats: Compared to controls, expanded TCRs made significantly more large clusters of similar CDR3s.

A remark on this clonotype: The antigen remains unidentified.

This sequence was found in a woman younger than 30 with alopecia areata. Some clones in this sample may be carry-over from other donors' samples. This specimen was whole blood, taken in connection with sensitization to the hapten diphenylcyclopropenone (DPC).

The CDR3 loop reads CASRPFDSRGSYEQYF. The CDR3 nucleotides read TGTGCCAGCAGACCTTTCGACAGCCGTGGGTCCTACGAGCAGTACTTC. The rearrangement uses TRBV27 and TRBJ2-7; maybe TRBD1 (5 bases). Trimming removed 6 bases at V and 1 base at J, with 19 bases between. Germline lookup yields CDR1 MNHEY and CDR2 SMNVEV (reference sequence). This CDR3 contains 16 residues.